These 5 T cell receptor beta chains originate from one sample sequenced in a study of spatial heterogeneity in lung cancer. TCRdb reprocessed the 5' RACE reads via MiXCR and lists one record per CDR3 protein. Of approximately 92,000 distinct CDR3 sequences listed, more than 10% were seen once; the top ten hold about 41%. Time point given: sample taken at primary tumor resection. The authors sequenced whole RNA from tumor, nontumor lung or frozen PBMC without sorting. The sample was PBMCs, taken at surgery. The receptor set was obtained from a male donor with early-stage non-small cell lung cancer.

V gene TRBV6-5 combines with J gene TRBJ2-3, with D unclear. Looked up from germline, CDR1 is MNHEY and CDR2 is SVGAGI. CDR3 size: 16 residues. V was pared by 0 bases and J by 2 bases, with 12 bases between. CDR3 amino acids: CASSYSSRTFTDTQYF. As DNA, the CDR3 is TGTGCCAGCAGTTACTCTTCTAGGACCTTCACAGATACGCAGTATTTT.

This clonotype showed up just once. The chain links TRBV7-3 to TRBJ1-1; the match to TRBD1 covers 7 bases. The germline V gene has CDR1 SGHTA and CDR2 FQGTGA. This CDR3 has 15 residues. V lost 5 bases, J lost 1 base, and 7 bases stayed unmatched. CDR3 protein: CASSREGARNTEAFF. DNA of the CDR3: TGTGCCAGCAGCCGAGAGGGGGCTAGGAACACTGAAGCTTTCTTT.

This clonotype was seen only a few times. V gene TRBV29-1 combines with J gene TRBJ2-3, with D maybe TRBD2 (6 bases). The germline V gene has CDR1 SQVTM and CDR2 ANQGSEA. The CDR3 sequence is 13 residues long. Trimming removed 3 bases from V and 0 bases from J, with 7 bases in between. The CDR3: CSVDGTSTDTQYF. CDR3 coding DNA: TGCAGCGTTGACGGGACTAGCACAGATACGCAGTATTTT.

In this sample, this clonotype turned up many times. V gene TRBV11-2 combines with J gene TRBJ2-2; D not resolved. V dropped 3 bases and J dropped 9 bases, with 8 bases sitting between them. The CDR3 has 12 amino acids. Germline V gene sequence: CDR1 SGHAT, CDR2 FQNNGV. The DNA for the CDR3 is TGTGCCAGCAGCTTTTCATTCCGGGAGCTGTTTTTT. It yields the protein CASSFSFRELFF. The whole variable domain, filled in from reference TRBV11-2 and TRBJ2-2, reads EAGVAQSPRYKIIEKRQSVAFWCNPISGHATLYWYQQILGQGPKLLIQFQNNGVVDDSQLPKDRFSAERLKGVDSTLKIQPAKLEDSAVYLCASSFSFRELFFGEGSRLTVL.

This clonotype was recorded at least ten times. The V and J genes are TRBV4-1 and TRBJ2-5, with a tentative D call TRBD2 (6 bases). The CDR3 spans 14 residues. Trimming took off 1 base at V and 5 bases at J, with 11 bases between the two ends. The germline V gene has CDR1 MGHRA and CDR2 YSYEKL. CDR3 nucleotides: TGCGCCAGCAGCCAAGCTTCGGGGGTGGAGACCCAGTACTTC. This translates into CASSQASGVETQYF.